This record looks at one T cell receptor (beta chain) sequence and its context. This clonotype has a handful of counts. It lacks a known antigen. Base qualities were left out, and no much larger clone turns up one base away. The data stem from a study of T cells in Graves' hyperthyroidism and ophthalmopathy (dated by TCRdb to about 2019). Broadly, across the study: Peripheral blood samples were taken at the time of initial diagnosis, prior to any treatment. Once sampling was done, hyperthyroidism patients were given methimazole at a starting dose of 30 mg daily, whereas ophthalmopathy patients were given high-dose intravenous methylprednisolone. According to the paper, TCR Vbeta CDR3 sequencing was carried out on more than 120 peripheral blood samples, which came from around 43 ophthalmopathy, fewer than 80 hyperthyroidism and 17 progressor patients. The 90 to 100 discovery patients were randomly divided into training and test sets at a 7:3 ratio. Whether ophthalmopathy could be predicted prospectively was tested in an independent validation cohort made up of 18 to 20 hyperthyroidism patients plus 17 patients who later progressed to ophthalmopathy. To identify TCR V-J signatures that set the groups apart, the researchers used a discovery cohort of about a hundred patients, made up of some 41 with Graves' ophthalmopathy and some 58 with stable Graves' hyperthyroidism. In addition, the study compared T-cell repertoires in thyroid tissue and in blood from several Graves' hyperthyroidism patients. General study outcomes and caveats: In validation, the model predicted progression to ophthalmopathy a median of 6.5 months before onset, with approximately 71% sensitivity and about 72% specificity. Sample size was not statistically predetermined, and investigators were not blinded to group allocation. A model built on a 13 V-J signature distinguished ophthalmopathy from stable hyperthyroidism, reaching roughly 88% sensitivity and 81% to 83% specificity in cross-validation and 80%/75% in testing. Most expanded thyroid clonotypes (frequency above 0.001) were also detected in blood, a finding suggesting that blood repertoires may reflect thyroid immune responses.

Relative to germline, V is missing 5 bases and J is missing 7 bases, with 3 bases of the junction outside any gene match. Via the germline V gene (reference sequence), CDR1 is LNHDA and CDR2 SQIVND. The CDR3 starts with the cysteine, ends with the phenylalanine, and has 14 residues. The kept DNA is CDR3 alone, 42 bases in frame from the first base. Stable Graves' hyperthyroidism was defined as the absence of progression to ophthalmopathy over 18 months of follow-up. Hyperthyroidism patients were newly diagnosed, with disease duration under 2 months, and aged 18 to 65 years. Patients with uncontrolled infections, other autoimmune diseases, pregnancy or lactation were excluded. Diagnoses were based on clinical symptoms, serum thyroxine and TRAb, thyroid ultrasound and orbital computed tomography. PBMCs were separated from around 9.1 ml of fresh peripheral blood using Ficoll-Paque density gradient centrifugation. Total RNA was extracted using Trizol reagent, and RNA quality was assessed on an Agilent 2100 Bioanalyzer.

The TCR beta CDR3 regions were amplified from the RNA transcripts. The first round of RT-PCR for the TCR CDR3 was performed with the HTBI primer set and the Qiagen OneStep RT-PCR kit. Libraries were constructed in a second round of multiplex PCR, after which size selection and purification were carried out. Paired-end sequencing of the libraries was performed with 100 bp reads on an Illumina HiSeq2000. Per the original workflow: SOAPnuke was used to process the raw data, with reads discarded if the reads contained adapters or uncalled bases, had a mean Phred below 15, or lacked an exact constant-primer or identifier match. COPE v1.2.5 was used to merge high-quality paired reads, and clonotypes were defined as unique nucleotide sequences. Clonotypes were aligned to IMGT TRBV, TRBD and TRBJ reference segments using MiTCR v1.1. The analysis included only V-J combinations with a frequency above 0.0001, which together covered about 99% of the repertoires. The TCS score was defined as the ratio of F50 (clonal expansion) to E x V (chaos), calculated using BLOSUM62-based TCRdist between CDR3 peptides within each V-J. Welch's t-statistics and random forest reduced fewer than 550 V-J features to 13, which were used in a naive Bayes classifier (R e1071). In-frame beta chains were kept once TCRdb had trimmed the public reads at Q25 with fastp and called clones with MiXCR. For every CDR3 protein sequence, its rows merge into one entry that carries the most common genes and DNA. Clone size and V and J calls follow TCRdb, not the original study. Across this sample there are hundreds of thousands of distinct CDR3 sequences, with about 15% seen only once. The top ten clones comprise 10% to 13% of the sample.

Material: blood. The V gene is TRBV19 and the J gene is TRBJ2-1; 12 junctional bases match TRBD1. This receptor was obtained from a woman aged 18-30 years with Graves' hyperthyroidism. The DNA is TGTGCCAGTAGTGGGACAGGGGGCTCGAATGAGCAGTTCTTC. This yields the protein CASSGTGGSNEQFF.